This entry features one TCR beta chain sequence. The data derive from a study of blood T cell repertoires in COVID-19. Libraries were prepared by immunoSEQ multiplex PCR; TCRdb keeps only in-frame clonotypes and omits some of them. The sample contains 200,000 to 300,000 clones, 70% to 90% of which appear only once. The receptor was derived from a woman in her thirties or forties who had recovered from COVID-19. Sequenced material: peripheral blood.

The CDR3 protein is CASSQAGVPPYEQYF. DNA of the CDR3: TGCGCCAGCAGCCAAGCCGGGGTTCCACCCTACGAGCAGTACTTC. The V gene is TRBV4-3, the J gene TRBJ2-7; D might be TRBD2 (5 bases). CDR3 length: 15 residues. The germline V gene encodes CDR1 LGHNA and CDR2 YSLEER. The V gene lost 1 base and the J gene lost 2 bases, with 12 bases spanning the gap.